This TCR beta chain comes out of a study of OX40 agonist ivuxolimab in advanced cancers. Study observations and caveats: Antigens targeted by the expanded peripheral T cells were not determined. Low levels of normalized T-cell clonal expansion also appeared in some nonresponders.

TCRdb's copy holds only in-frame clones and misses some; the assay was immunoSEQ multiplex PCR. Altogether nearly 65,000 clones are present, about 90% being singletons, with the ten largest covering 3.5% to 5%. Autoimmune disease history or systemic immunosuppression was exclusionary. Baseline was the first blood sampling point, followed by cycle 4 day 1 and cycle 7 day 1. The CDR3 covers 16 residues. The V and J ends lost 2 bases and 6 bases respectively, with 14 bases between them. Germline CDR1 is SEHNR and CDR2 is FQNEAQ (reference sequence). A remark on this clone: Its target is unknown.

Sequenced here: CD4+ or CD8+ T cells sorted from blood, sampled in a trial of the OX40 agonist ivuxolimab. V is TRBV7-9 and J is TRBJ1-6; no clear D gene. The sequence was collected from an adult with an advanced solid tumor such as melanoma, head and neck, liver or kidney cancer. The CDR3 here is CASSLPRGPVNSPLHF. The CDR3 DNA reads TGTGCCAGCAGCTTACCTAGAGGGCCAGTTAATTCACCCCTCCACTTT.